The entry below describes one T cell receptor beta chain. No cognate antigen has been identified for it. The sample holds no much larger clone one base away, and base qualities are not on file. This sample is drawn from a study of blood T cells in healthy people across ages (dated by TCRdb to 2014 to 2015). Broadly, across the study: Template switching captured roughly one uniquely barcoded TCR beta cDNA molecule per two T cells in model experiments. The donors were split into four age groups: young (average 16 years), middle-aged (about 40), aged (62) and long-lived (roughly 77). Donors of different ages were randomly distributed across sequencing lanes to avoid experimental bias. For two donors (one aged 18 to 30 and one aged 80 or older), the study analyzed two additional independent replicas of 1 million unique cDNA reads from the same blood draw. To track age-related changes in TCR beta repertoire diversity, the study relied on deep sequencing normalized with unique cDNA molecular identifiers.

The study at large found these results: Compared with the aged group, the long-lived group had more naive CD4+ T cells, fewer expanded clones and increased TCR diversity, a pattern suggesting age selection. As age increased, observed TCR beta diversity per million T cells dropped in a roughly linear way, and a significant reduction was already evident by age about 40. Estimates of total diversity based on one million sequenced T cells were regarded as lower bounds and as underestimates. There was a strong correlation between observed TCR beta diversity and the percentage of naive T cells measured by flow cytometry. Since profiling was done on bulk unsorted PBMCs, naive and antigen-experienced compartments could not be conclusively compared. The CMV infection status of donors was not known, potentially confounding age-related changes in expanded clonotypes.

Library preparation used 5' RACE. The data were produced on an Illumina HiSeq 2500. A second roughly 6 to 11 cycle PCR used a sample-barcoded 5' primer and a J-beta primer mix. A unique molecular identifier was introduced onto each TCR beta cDNA molecule by a template-switch 5' adaptor carrying 12 random nucleotides. At least 2.5 million CDR3-containing paired-end reads were obtained from each sample. First-strand cDNA was synthesized from all RNA with the Mint cDNA synthesis kit, primed by a TRBC-specific oligonucleotide. Following uracil-DNA glycosylase treatment, all cDNA underwent a first 18-cycle PCR with the universal primers M1SS and BC2_uni_R. The source study handled its data this way. Normalization of each sample was performed by random selection of 1 million high-quality reads, each carrying a distinct molecular identifier. Reads with shared molecular identifiers were discarded instead of being binned into consensus sequences. MiTCR, with a Q25 quality threshold and the strictest error-elimination algorithm, was used for CDR3 identification, clonotype clustering and error correction. Lower-bound total TCR beta diversity was estimated with a nonparametric unseen species model using Euler transformation. TCRdb itself trimmed the public reads at Q25 with fastp, ran MiXCR and retained productive beta chains. One record per CDR3 amino acid sequence lists the most common genes and DNA. TCRdb, not the authors, supplied the V and J calls. For this sample there are about 1.6 million distinct CDR3 sequences; 34% appear just once. Together, the top ten hold roughly 10% of the sample.

CDR1 and CDR2 are drawn from the germline V gene: MDHEN, SYDVKM. From its cysteine to its phenylalanine, the CDR3 spans 14 amino acids. Only the CDR3 DNA is retained, 42 bases long and in frame from the first base. V lost 6 bases and J lost 2 bases, and the count of bases not matched to a germline gene is 4. Systemically healthy Caucasian individuals from Russia, 39 in total and aged roughly 6 to 90 years, were included as donors. Approximately 9.3 milliliters of peripheral blood were collected from each donor into EDTA-treated Vacutainer tubes. Ficoll-Paque density-gradient centrifugation was used to isolate PBMCs, with at least 7 million per sample. Total RNA was extracted from PBMCs with Trizol reagent, with at least 5 micrograms obtained per sample. Naive CD45RAhigh/CD27high T cell percentages were measured by flow cytometry on a PBMC aliquot from every donor.

The sequenced sample was blood. This clonotype was sampled from a woman aged 30 to 39 in good health. The chain is encoded by TRBV28 joined to TRBJ2-5, and 9 bases in between align with TRBD2. The DNA sequence reads TGTGCCAGCAGACTTCTAGCGGGACAAGAGACCCAGTACTTC. This encodes CASRLLAGQETQYF. Outside the CDR3, residues come from the reference TRBV28 and TRBJ2-5 proteins, so the full variable domain is: DVKVTQSSRYLVKRTGEKVFLECVQDMDHENMFWYRQDPGLGLRLIYFSYDVKMKEKGDIPEGYSVSREKKERFSLILESASTNQTSMYLCASRLLAGQETQYFGPGTRLLVL.